Presented here are 32 T cell receptor beta chains from one specimen sequenced in a study of blood T cell repertoires in COVID-19. Clones were read by immunoSEQ multiplex PCR, and TCRdb kept only the in-frame ones, dropping some. The sample has 37,000 or so clones, 75% to 90% seen once. Specimen: peripheral blood. Receptors originate from a human donor in a cohort sampled during active COVID-19.

A single count supports this clone. This sequence joins TRBV5-1 and TRBJ1-6; D ambiguous. Germline loops: CDR1 SGHRS, CDR2 YFSETQ. V was trimmed by 2 bases and J by 8 bases, leaving 14 bases between them. The CDR3 spans 15 residues. The CDR3 nucleotides are TGCGCCAGCAGCTTCGGTTCACTCGGAGATTCACCCCTCCACTTT. Its protein product is CASSFGSLGDSPLHF.

The V gene is TRBV5-5, the J gene TRBJ1-5; D is perhaps TRBD1 (6 bases). Trimming removed 3 bases at V and 5 bases at J, with 15 bases between. CDR3 length equals 15 residues. The V gene's germline CDR1 is SGHKS and CDR2 YYEKEE (reference sequence). This CDR3 reads CASSSGGWSDQPQHF. The CDR3 DNA reads as TGTGCCAGCAGCTCGGGGGGCTGGTCAGATCAGCCCCAGCATTTT.

The chain couples TRBV28 to TRBJ2-7; 7 nucleotides agree with TRBD2. This CDR3 region has 11 residues. J gave up 6 bases and V 4 bases, and 0 bases lay outside the gene matches. Germline CDR1 MDHEN, CDR2 SYDVKM. CDR3 sequence (DNA): TGTGCCAGCAGTTCGGGGGGCGAGCAGTACTTC. The encoded protein is CASSSGGEQYF.

The chain joins TRBV7-9 to TRBJ2-5, with TRBD2 as a possible D gene (6 bases). The CDR3 totals 12 residues. Looked up from germline, CDR1 is SEHNR and CDR2 is FQNEAQ (reference sequence). V lost 4 bases to trimming and J lost 4 bases, with 7 bases between them. The CDR3 region is CASSWGVETQYF. CDR3 nucleotides: TGTGCCAGCAGCTGGGGGGTAGAGACCCAGTACTTC.

The chain recombines TRBV6-6 with TRBJ2-7; maybe TRBD1 (6 bases). Per the germline V gene, CDR1 is MNHNY and CDR2 is SVGAGI (reference sequence). The CDR3 loop spans 15 amino acids. Trimming took 0 bases from V and 3 from J, leaving 12 bases between them. CDR3 protein: CASSYSSGVGYEQYF. The CDR3 nucleotides are TGTGCCAGCAGTTACTCCTCAGGGGTGGGCTACGAGCAGTACTTC.

The chain uses TRBV4-1 and TRBJ2-1; D is perhaps TRBD1 (6 bases). V lost 3 bases and J lost 7, with 16 bases in between. The CDR3 runs to 15 residues. The V gene's germline CDR1 is MGHRA and CDR2 YSYEKL. The CDR3 loop reads CASSHGQLPANEQFF. The CDR3 DNA is TGCGCCAGCAGCCACGGACAGCTCCCGGCAAATGAGCAGTTCTTC.

The chain uses TRBV4-1 and TRBJ2-1; TRBD2 agrees at 15 bases. V was pared by 4 bases and J by 9 bases, with 16 bases of the junction left unmatched. CDR3 length equals 19 residues. In germline, CDR1 is MGHRA, CDR2 YSYEKL. CDR3 sequence (DNA): TGCGCCAGCAGCCCTAAAGGACTAGCGGGAGGGCCGGGAACTAGTGAGCAGTTCTTC. This sequence encodes CASSPKGLAGGPGTSEQFF.

The V and J genes are TRBV7-9 and TRBJ1-1; 12 bases are a match to TRBD1. Unmatched junction bases numbered 9, after V lost 5 bases and J lost 5 bases. Looked up from germline, CDR1 is SEHNR and CDR2 is FQNEAQ (reference sequence). The CDR3 contains 16 residues. CDR3 sequence (DNA): TGTGCCAGCAGCCCCCCGGGACAGGGGGCGCGTACTGAAGCTTTCTTT. As protein: CASSPPGQGARTEAFF.

CDR3: CASSLSGRTGELFF. The CDR3, as DNA: TGTGCCAGCAGTTTAAGCGGGAGGACCGGGGAGCTGTTTTTT. This rearrangement joins TRBV27 to TRBJ2-2, with 9 nucleotides matching TRBD2. Germline V CDR1 and CDR2: MNHEY, SMNVEV (reference sequence). This CDR3 has 14 amino acids. The V segment lost 2 bases and the J segment 5 bases; nucleotides outside the gene matches: 0.

The DNA for the CDR3 is TGTGCCAGCAGCTCGACAGGGTCGGGCGGGAGGGCCCTCTACGAGCAGTACTTC. Encoded protein: CASSSTGSGGRALYEQYF. The rearrangement uses TRBV7-2 and TRBJ2-7; TRBD2 agrees at 9 bases. Germline V gene lookup returns CDR1 SGHTA and CDR2 FQGNSA. Trimming at V came to 4 bases and at J to 3 bases, leaving 16 bases not matched to a gene. CDR3 length equals 18 residues.

V gene TRBV11-2 combines with J gene TRBJ2-2; a possible D gene is TRBD2 (6 bases). This CDR3 has 19 residues. Deletions cut 0 bases from V and 0 bases from J, with 17 bases between. Germline V gene sequence: CDR1 SGHAT, CDR2 FQNNGV. CDR3: CASSLETWAGLANTGELFF. The CDR3 DNA sequence: TGTGCCAGCAGCTTAGAAACTTGGGCGGGATTAGCGAACACCGGGGAGCTGTTTTTT. The full variable domain, rest sourced from reference TRBV11-2 and TRBJ2-2, is EAGVAQSPRYKIIEKRQSVAFWCNPISGHATLYWYQQILGQGPKLLIQFQNNGVVDDSQLPKDRFSAERLKGVDSTLKIQPAKLEDSAVYLCASSLETWAGLANTGELFFGEGSRLTVL.

This clone occurred once. This chain joins TRBV11-3 and TRBJ2-3; D is possibly TRBD2 (6 bases). CDR3 length: 16 amino acids. V was trimmed by 5 bases and J by 6 bases, leaving 21 bases between them. Germline loops: CDR1 SGHNT, CDR2 YENEEA. DNA for the CDR3: TGTGCCAGCAGCACCCGGTCCGGTCTCCGGGGGGATACGCAGTATTTT. Translating it yields CASSTRSGLRGDTQYF.

The chain has TRBV5-4 and TRBJ2-7; D is perhaps TRBD1 (6 bases). CDR1 is SGHNT, CDR2 YYREEE, per germline (reference sequence). This CDR3 has 15 residues. Between the trimmed V and J ends, which lost 4 bases and 2 bases, there was a span of 16 bases. CDR3 residues: CASSPLQGKAYEQYF. CDR3 sequence (DNA): TGTGCCAGCAGCCCACTTCAGGGGAAGGCCTACGAGCAGTACTTC.

The chain links TRBV14 to TRBJ1-2, with D maybe TRBD1 (5 bases). CDR3 size: 16 residues. V lost 1 base to trimming and J lost 2 bases, with 14 bases between them. Germline assignment: CDR1 SGHDN and CDR2 FVKESK. CDR3 region: CASSQVRGSGNYGYTF. Written as DNA, the CDR3 is TGTGCCAGCAGCCAAGTCCGGGGGTCGGGGAACTATGGCTACACCTTC.

The chain employs TRBV19 and TRBJ1-4, with D perhaps TRBD1 (6 bases). From germline, CDR1 is LNHDA and CDR2 SQIVND (reference sequence). CDR3 length: 15 residues. V was clipped by 5 bases and J by 8 bases, with 18 bases between them. The CDR3 DNA is TGTGCCAGTAGTCTCTCGGGACAAGGGAGAGAAAAACTGTTTTTT. Encoded protein: CASSLSGQGREKLFF.

The chain couples TRBV28 to TRBJ1-5; D is uncertain. The ends were cut back, 8 bases at V and 4 bases at J, with 15 bases in the middle. Germline values: CDR1 MDHEN, CDR2 SYDVKM. The CDR3 consists of 14 residues. The CDR3 bases are TGTGCCAGCGTCCCGGGAGGGCCGAATCAGCCCCAGCATTTT. Encoded protein: CASVPGGPNQPQHF.

The chain recombines TRBV20-1 with TRBJ2-5; D remains ambiguous. The V gene lost 4 bases and the J gene lost 7 bases, with 7 bases spanning the gap. The CDR3 is made up of 10 amino acids. CDR1 and CDR2 from the germline V gene are DFQATT and SNEGSKA (reference sequence). The CDR3 DNA reads TGCAGTGCTACTATCGGGACCCAGTACTTC. Its protein is CSATIGTQYF.

For this clone: Because the CDR3's place on the DNA is in doubt, the DNA is left out and the CDR3 is given as listed by TCRdb. The chain recombines TRBV21-1 with TRBJ1-2; the DNA was not compared with TRBD1, the D call given in the table. TRBV21-1 is annotated as a pseudogene. Both ends counted, the CDR3 spans 15 residues. The CDR3 reads CASSTVGQGNYGYTF.

The V and J genes are TRBV18 and TRBJ2-3; D is perhaps TRBD1 (5 bases). The CDR3 consists of 15 residues. V lost 2 bases, J lost 0 bases, and 9 bases lay in between. Per germline, CDR1 KGHSH and CDR2 LQKENI. As DNA, the CDR3 is TGTGCCAGCTCACCAGGGGCCTCTAGCACAGATACGCAGTATTTT. Translated, it gives CASSPGASSTDTQYF.

This chain connects TRBV9 to TRBJ2-6; tentatively, D is TRBD2 (6 bases). CDR1 is SGDLS and CDR2 is YYNGEE in the germline V gene. The CDR3 is 15 residues long. Trimming removed 7 bases from V and 0 bases from J, with 11 bases in between. The DNA for the CDR3 is TGTGCCAGCTCCCGAGCGGGCTCTGGGGCCAACGTCCTGACTTTC. This sequence encodes CASSRAGSGANVLTF. The full variable domain, its missing parts supplied by reference TRBV9 and TRBJ2-6, is DSGVTQTPKHLITATGQRVTLRCSPRSGDLSVYWYQQSLDQGLQFLIQYYNGEERAKGNILERFSAQQFPDLHSELNLSSLELGDSALYFCASSRAGSGANVLTFGAGSRLTVL.

V is TRBV6-5 and J is TRBJ2-3, with no clear D. The CDR3 has 10 amino acids. The germline gives CDR1 MNHEY, CDR2 SVGAGI. With 8 bases removed from V and 4 bases from J, the gap between germline ends came to 4 bases. This CDR3 is CASSSDTQYF. For the CDR3, the DNA is TGTGCCAGCTCATCAGATACGCAGTATTTT.

This clone is termed medium-sized. The chain carries TRBV4-1 and TRBJ1-2, with a possible D match to TRBD1 (6 bases). Germline CDR1 is MGHRA and CDR2 is YSYEKL. The CDR3 length is 11 residues. Between the trimmed V and J ends, which lost 3 bases and 8 bases, there was a span of 7 bases. The CDR3 reads CASSQGTGYTF. DNA for the CDR3: TGCGCCAGCAGCCAGGGGACAGGCTACACCTTC.

V and J are TRBV28 and TRBJ2-5; 9 nucleotides line up with TRBD1. Losses at the gene ends were 3 bases for V and 6 bases for J; bases not matched to a gene: 11. This CDR3 has 16 residues. Germline values: CDR1 MDHEN, CDR2 SYDVKM. CDR3 sequence reads: CASSFPRTGVAKTQYF. CDR3 nucleotide sequence: TGTGCCAGCAGTTTCCCTAGGACAGGGGTTGCGAAGACCCAGTACTTC. Full variable domain (outside the CDR3, taken from reference TRBV28 and TRBJ2-5): DVKVTQSSRYLVKRTGEKVFLECVQDMDHENMFWYRQDPGLGLRLIYFSYDVKMKEKGDIPEGYSVSREKKERFSLILESASTNQTSMYLCASSFPRTGVAKTQYFGPGTRLLVL.

The J gene is TRBJ2-1, the V gene TRBV5-1; the D gene is possibly TRBD2 (5 bases). There are 16 residues in the CDR3. In germline, CDR1 is SGHRS, CDR2 YFSETQ. With 0 bases removed from V and 6 bases from J, the gap between germline ends came to 16 bases. The CDR3 protein is CASSLGGTALGNEQFF. For the CDR3, the DNA is TGCGCCAGCAGCTTGGGGGGAACTGCACTAGGCAATGAGCAGTTCTTC.

The CDR3 DNA follows: TGTGCCAGCAGCTTAGGACTAGCGGGGGGCGCTAGCACAGATACGCAGTATTTT. Translating gives CASSLGLAGGASTDTQYF. This chain links TRBV7-2 with TRBJ2-3; 13 nucleotides line up with TRBD2. This CDR3 region has 18 residues. V shed 1 base, J shed 0 bases, and the junction held 4 bases outside the gene matches. Germline V lookup: CDR1 SGHTA, CDR2 FQGNSA. The variable domain in full, with the rest retrieved from reference TRBV7-2 and TRBJ2-3, is GAGVSQSPSNKVTEKGKDVELRCDPISGHTALYWYRQSLGQGLEFLIYFQGNSAPDKSGLPSDRFSAERTGGSVSTLTIQRTQQEDSAVYLCASSLGLAGGASTDTQYFGPGTRLTVL.

The table lists this clone with a few counts. The genes are TRBV7-2 and TRBJ2-4, with a tentative D call TRBD2 (5 bases). The germline gives CDR1 SGHTA, CDR2 FQGNSA. Trimming cost V 1 base and J 2 bases, with 9 bases left between them. The CDR3 totals 15 residues. The CDR3 protein is CASSLGSGTKNIQYF. The CDR3 region has the DNA TGTGCCAGCAGCTTAGGATCGGGAACCAAAAACATTCAGTACTTC.

The V gene is TRBV18, the J gene TRBJ1-5; 7 bases agree with TRBD1. CDR3 length: 16 amino acids. The V gene's germline CDR1 is KGHSH and CDR2 LQKENI. With 0 bases clipped from V and 6 bases from J, the junction kept 8 bases outside the gene matches. The chain's CDR3 is CASSPPAGRGTQPQHF. In DNA, the CDR3 is TGTGCCAGCTCACCACCAGCGGGCAGGGGGACTCAGCCCCAGCATTTT.

J is TRBJ2-1 and V is TRBV7-2; 10 bases align to TRBD2. The CDR3 contains 15 residues. V lost 1 base to trimming and J lost 5 bases; unmatched junction nucleotides: 2. Germline CDR1 and CDR2: SGHTA and FQGNSA. CDR3 in DNA: TGTGCCAGCAGCTTAGTAGCGGGAGGCCACAATGAGCAGTTCTTC. It is translated as CASSLVAGGHNEQFF. The full variable domain, with the rest looked up from reference TRBV7-2 and TRBJ2-1, is GAGVSQSPSNKVTEKGKDVELRCDPISGHTALYWYRQSLGQGLEFLIYFQGNSAPDKSGLPSDRFSAERTGGSVSTLTIQRTQQEDSAVYLCASSLVAGGHNEQFFGPGTRLTVL.

The count of this clone is one. This rearrangement joins TRBV6-2 or TRBV6-3 to TRBJ1-5; 11 bases are a match to TRBD1. Unmatched junction bases numbered 7, after V lost 5 bases and J lost 4 bases. The CDR3 runs to 16 residues. Germline-derived CDR1 and CDR2 are MNHEY and SVGEGT. The CDR3 DNA reads as TGTGCCAGCAGTCCACCCCGGGACAGGGGGAATCAGCCCCAGCATTTT. Residues: CASSPPRDRGNQPQHF.

The V call is TRBV3-1 (or the pseudogene TRBV3-2), the J call TRBJ1-2, with 8 bases identical to TRBD1. CDR3 length: 16 residues. V lost 1 base to trimming and J lost 0 bases; unmatched junction nucleotides: 4. Germline V gene data show CDR1 as LGHDT and CDR2 as YNNKEL (reference sequence). The DNA for the CDR3 is TGTGCCAGCAGCCAAGCCGGGACAGGAGCTAACTATGGCTACACCTTC. Protein sequence: CASSQAGTGANYGYTF.

This clone was recorded once. V gene TRBV5-1 combines with J gene TRBJ1-2; D gene ambiguous. Germline V gene lookup returns CDR1 SGHRS and CDR2 YFSETQ. There are 13 residues in the CDR3. Trimming took 1 base from V and 0 from J, leaving 4 bases between them. DNA for the CDR3: TGCGCCAGCAGCTTGACAGCTAACTATGGCTACACCTTC. Amino acids: CASSLTANYGYTF.

The chain joins TRBV18 to TRBJ2-2; TRBD1 might be the D (6 bases). Germline-derived CDR1 and CDR2 are KGHSH and LQKENI. V was pared by 3 bases and J by 7 bases, with 12 bases between. CDR3 length equals 14 residues. The CDR3 here is CASSPGHIIGELFF. The CDR3 DNA is TGTGCCAGCTCACCGGGACATATTATCGGGGAGCTGTTTTTT.